These 22 T cell receptor beta chains were all obtained from the same sample, sequenced in a study of chemoradiotherapy in HPV16-positive cancers. Method: immunoSEQ multiplex PCR; TCRdb's copy keeps in-frame clones and lacks some. The table shows 40,000 to 60,000 clones, with around nine tenths occurring only once. Sequencing was performed on blood, taken from a patient who underwent chemoradiotherapy. Receptors were obtained from a human donor with HPV-associated anogenital cancer.

The J gene is TRBJ2-3, the V gene TRBV7-2; the D gene is possibly TRBD2 (5 bases). Germline V CDR1 and CDR2: SGHTA, FQGNSA. Trimming took off 2 bases at V and 2 bases at J, with 14 bases between the two ends. The CDR3 is made up of 16 amino acids. The CDR3 sequence is CASSLNSAGLTDTQYF. CDR3 coding DNA: TGTGCCAGCAGCTTAAATTCGGCGGGTCTCACAGATACGCAGTATTTT.

This chain connects TRBV5-4 to TRBJ1-2; 9 nucleotides match TRBD1. The V and J ends lost 6 bases and 7 bases, in that order; junction bases with no gene match: 13. Germline V gives CDR1 SGHNT, CDR2 YYREEE (reference sequence). The CDR3 covers 15 residues. The CDR3 nucleotides read TGTGCCAGCACCCAAAACAGGGGGCAGAAAGCTGGCTACACCTTC. It is translated as CASTQNRGQKAGYTF.

This clone was observed a single time. The gene calls are TRBV30 and TRBJ1-5, with D perhaps matching TRBD1 (6 bases). Deletions cut 1 base from V and 11 bases from J, with 15 bases between. Germline V gene sequence: CDR1 GTSNPN, CDR2 SVGIG (reference sequence). The CDR3 runs to 13 residues. The CDR3 DNA sequence: TGTGCCTGGAGTGCACCGGGACAATATTCCCAGCATTTT. Translating it yields CAWSAPGQYSQHF.

The chain has TRBV7-2 and TRBJ2-5; 13 nucleotides agree with TRBD2. This CDR3 has 16 residues. Germline V gene sequence: CDR1 SGHTA, CDR2 FQGNSA. The junction had 14 bases not matched to a gene; V was cut back by 11 bases and J by 5 bases. CDR3 region: CASRTSGRAIGETQYF. CDR3 DNA: TGTGCCTCACGGACTAGCGGGAGAGCCATAGGGGAGACCCAGTACTTC.

This clone was counted once. The CDR3 DNA follows: TGTGCCAGCCAGCCGGGACAGGAGAACACCGGGGAGCTGTTTTTT. Its translation is CASQPGQENTGELFF. This chain uses TRBV18 with TRBJ2-2, with 8 bases identical to TRBD1. CDR1 is KGHSH and CDR2 is LQKENI in the germline V gene. This CDR3 comprises 15 residues. J gave up 1 base and V 8 bases, and 6 bases lay outside the gene matches.

This chain uses TRBV7-6 with TRBJ2-6; no firm D call. V was pared by 2 bases and J by 0 bases, with 5 bases between. Germline CDR1 is SGHVS and CDR2 is FNYEAQ. This CDR3 is built from 15 residues. The CDR3 is CASSLQSSGANVLTF. The DNA for the CDR3 is TGTGCCAGCAGCTTACAAAGCTCTGGGGCCAACGTCCTGACTTTC. The full variable domain, its missing parts supplied by reference TRBV7-6 and TRBJ2-6, is GAGVSQSPRYKVTKRGQDVALRCDPISGHVSLYWYRQALGQGPEFLTYFNYEAQQDKSGLPNDRFSAERPEGSISTLTIQRTEQRDSAMYRCASSLQSSGANVLTFGAGSRLTVL.

The chain combines TRBV5-1 with TRBJ1-2; TRBD1 aligns across 8 bases. The V gene's germline CDR1 is SGHRS and CDR2 YFSETQ. The CDR3 consists of 13 residues. The CDR3 sequence: CATSRGQGEGYTF. CDR3 coding DNA: TGCGCAACCAGCAGAGGACAGGGAGAAGGCTACACCTTC.

V usage is TRBV5-4 and J usage is TRBJ2-7, with a weak D call TRBD1 (5 bases). The V gene's germline CDR1 is SGHNT and CDR2 YYREEE (reference sequence). CDR3 size: 13 residues. The V end lost 4 bases, the J end lost 2 bases, and 10 bases lay between the germline ends. The CDR3: CASSLQGAYEQYF. DNA for the CDR3: TGTGCCAGCAGCCTCCAAGGGGCCTACGAGCAGTACTTC.

The chain combines TRBV11-2 with TRBJ2-7; D assignment may be TRBD1 or TRBD2 (5 bases each). Trimming pared 8 bases from V and 3 bases from J, leaving 11 bases between. The CDR3 has 12 residues. Germline V lookup: CDR1 SGHAT, CDR2 FQNNGV. CDR3 nucleotides: TGTGCCAGCCGGGGCATAGGCTACGAGCAGTACTTC. It yields the protein CASRGIGYEQYF.

The rearrangement joins TRBV6-1 to TRBJ2-7, with 9 bases that match TRBD1. CDR1 and CDR2 from the germline V gene are MNHNS and SASEGT. The CDR3 is made up of 15 amino acids. V shed 6 bases, J shed 3 bases, and the junction held 9 bases outside the gene matches. CDR3 nucleotide sequence: TGTGCCAGCAGCTCACCGGGACAGGGAAGCTACGAGCAGTACTTC. Its protein product is CASSSPGQGSYEQYF.

The chain employs TRBV6-1 and TRBJ2-7, with no clear D. The CDR3 runs 14 residues. The germline CDR1 and CDR2 sequences are MNHNS and SASEGT. The V gene lost 5 bases and the J gene lost 5 bases, with 16 bases spanning the gap. The CDR3 DNA reads TGTGCCAGCAGTTCCCCGGGTCAAGCCGACGAGCAGTACTTC. It is translated as CASSSPGQADEQYF.

CDR3 sequence reads: CASSAGQRGNEKLFF. CDR3 nucleotide sequence: TGTGCCAGCAGCGCTGGACAGAGGGGGAATGAAAAACTGTTTTTT. This chain uses TRBV9 with TRBJ1-4; weak D call: TRBD1 (6 bases). The CDR3 contains 15 residues. Germline CDR1 and CDR2: SGDLS and YYNGEE. V lost 3 bases, J lost 5 bases, and 14 bases lay in between.

The chain couples TRBV2 to TRBJ1-2; possible D gene TRBD1, 5 bases. Germline CDR1 SNHLY, CDR2 FYNNEI. The CDR3 spans 13 residues. V lost 0 bases and J lost 7, with 9 bases in between. DNA for the CDR3: TGTGCCAGCAGTGAAGCAGGGACGAGTGGCTACACCTTC. This gives the protein CASSEAGTSGYTF.

This sequence joins TRBV14 and TRBJ1-6; D is ambiguous. CDR3 size: 14 residues. Germline V lookup: CDR1 SGHDN, CDR2 FVKESK. Trimming cost V 0 bases and J 7 bases, with 7 bases left between them. CDR3 nucleotide sequence: TGTGCCAGCAGCCAAGAATCGGGCAATTCACCCCTCCACTTT. It encodes CASSQESGNSPLHF.

To note about this clone: This sample also contains other DNA sequences that code for the same CDR3. The rearrangement joins TRBV19 to TRBJ2-2; possibly TRBD1 for D (5 bases). Germline V lookup: CDR1 LNHDA, CDR2 SQIVND (reference sequence). Trimming took 1 base from V and 4 from J, leaving 10 bases between them. The CDR3 runs 15 residues. The CDR3: CASSIVQDVTGELFF. The CDR3, as DNA: TGTGCCAGTAGTATAGTACAGGACGTCACCGGGGAGCTGTTTTTT.

The V call is TRBV30, the J call TRBJ1-6; possible D gene TRBD1, 6 bases. Germline values: CDR1 GTSNPN, CDR2 SVGIG (reference sequence). CDR3 size: 15 residues. CDR3 nucleotides: TGTGCTTCCCAGGGGACGGGGGCGTGGGATTCACCCCTCCACTTT. Translated, it gives CASQGTGAWDSPLHF.

This chain links TRBV10-2 with TRBJ2-5; 7 bases are a match to TRBD2. The CDR3 runs to 17 residues. Trimming removed 6 bases from V and 5 bases from J; junction bases left unmatched: 18. CDR1 and CDR2 (germline): WSHSY, SAAADI. CDR3 coding DNA: TGCGCCAGCAGGCGGGGTCTAGCGGATCCGAGAATGGAGACCCAGTACTTC. Protein: CASRRGLADPRMETQYF.

This clone has only one observation. The chain recombines TRBV12-5 with TRBJ1-5; unclear D gene. Germline CDR1 is LGHNT and CDR2 is FRNRAP. Trimming left V 4 bases short and J 6 bases short, with 4 bases between. The CDR3 is 11 amino acids. In DNA form, the CDR3 reads TGTGCTAGTGGTTATGCTCAGCCCCAGCATTTT. It specifies CASGYAQPQHF.

As DNA, the CDR3 is TGCGCCAGCAGCCTTCGGAGGGACGTTGAGCAGTTCTTC. The encoded protein is CASSLRRDVEQFF. The V and J genes are TRBV4-1 and TRBJ2-1, with a weak D call TRBD2 (6 bases). V lost 4 bases and J lost 9, with 13 bases in between. Per the germline V gene, CDR1 is MGHRA and CDR2 is YSYEKL. CDR3 length: 13 residues.

V is TRBV7-2 and J is TRBJ1-5; D gene unclear. Per germline, CDR1 SGHTA and CDR2 FQGNSA. The V and J ends lost 1 base and 4 bases respectively, with 8 bases between them. This CDR3 has 14 residues. The DNA for the CDR3 is TGTGCCAGCAGCTTAGAACCGGAAAATCAGCCCCAGCATTTT. Translating it yields CASSLEPENQPQHF.

The CDR3 sequence is CASSLAGGQYNEQFF. The CDR3 region has the DNA TGTGCCAGCAGCTTGGCGGGGGGACAGTACAATGAGCAGTTCTTC. V gene TRBV5-6 combines with J gene TRBJ2-1; D is tentatively TRBD1 or TRBD2 (7 bases each). The germline V gene has CDR1 SGHDT and CDR2 YYEEEE. This CDR3 region has 15 residues. V was trimmed by 0 bases and J by 4 bases, leaving 11 bases between them.

V is TRBV5-1 and J is TRBJ1-2, with D possibly TRBD1 on 6 matching bases. CDR1 and CDR2 (germline): SGHRS, YFSETQ. V was cut by 0 bases and J by 1 base, with 13 bases left in between. The CDR3 is 16 amino acids. This chain's CDR3 is CASSLARGGLNYGYTF. CDR3 coding DNA: TGCGCCAGCAGCTTGGCTCGCGGGGGCCTTAACTATGGCTACACCTTC.